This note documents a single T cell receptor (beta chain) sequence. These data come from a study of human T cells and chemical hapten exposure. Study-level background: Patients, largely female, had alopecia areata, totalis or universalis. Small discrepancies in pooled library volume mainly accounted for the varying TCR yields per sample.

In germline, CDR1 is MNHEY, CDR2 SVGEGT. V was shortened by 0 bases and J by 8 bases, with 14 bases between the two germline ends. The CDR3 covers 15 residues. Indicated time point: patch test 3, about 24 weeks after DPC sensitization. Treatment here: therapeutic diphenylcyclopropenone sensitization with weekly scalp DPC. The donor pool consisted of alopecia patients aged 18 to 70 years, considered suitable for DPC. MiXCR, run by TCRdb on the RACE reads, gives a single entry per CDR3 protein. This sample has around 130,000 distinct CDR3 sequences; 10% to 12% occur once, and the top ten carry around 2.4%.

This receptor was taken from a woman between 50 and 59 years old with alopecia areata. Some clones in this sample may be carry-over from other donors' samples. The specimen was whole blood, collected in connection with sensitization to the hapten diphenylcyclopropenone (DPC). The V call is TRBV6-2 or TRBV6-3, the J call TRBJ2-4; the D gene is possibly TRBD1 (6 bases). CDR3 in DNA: TGTGCCAGCAGTTACTCGACAGGTGGCCGGGACATTCAGTACTTC. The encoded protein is CASSYSTGGRDIQYF.